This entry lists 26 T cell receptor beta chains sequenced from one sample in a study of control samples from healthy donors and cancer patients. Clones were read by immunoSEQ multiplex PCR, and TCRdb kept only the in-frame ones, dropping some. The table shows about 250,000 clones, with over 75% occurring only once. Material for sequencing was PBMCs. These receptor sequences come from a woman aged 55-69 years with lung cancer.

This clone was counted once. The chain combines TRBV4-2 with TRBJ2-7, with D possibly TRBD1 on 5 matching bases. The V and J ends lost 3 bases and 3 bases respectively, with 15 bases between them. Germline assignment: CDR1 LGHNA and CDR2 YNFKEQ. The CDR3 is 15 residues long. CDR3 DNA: TGTGCCAGCAGCCAGGCTAGTGGGGCGCACTACGAGCAGTACTTC. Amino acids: CASSQASGAHYEQYF.

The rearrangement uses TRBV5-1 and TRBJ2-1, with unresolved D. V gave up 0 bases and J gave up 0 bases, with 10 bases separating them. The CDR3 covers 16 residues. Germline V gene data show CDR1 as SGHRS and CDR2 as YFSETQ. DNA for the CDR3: TGCGCCAGCAGCTTGGCCCCAGCGAGCTCCTACAATGAGCAGTTCTTC. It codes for CASSLAPASSYNEQFF.

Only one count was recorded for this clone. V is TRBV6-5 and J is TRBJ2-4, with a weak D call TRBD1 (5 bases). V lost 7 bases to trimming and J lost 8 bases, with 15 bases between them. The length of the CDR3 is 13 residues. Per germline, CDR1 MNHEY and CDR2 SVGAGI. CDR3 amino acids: CASKGQGWDIQYF. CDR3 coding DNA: TGTGCCAGCAAAGGACAAGGCTGGGACATTCAGTACTTC.

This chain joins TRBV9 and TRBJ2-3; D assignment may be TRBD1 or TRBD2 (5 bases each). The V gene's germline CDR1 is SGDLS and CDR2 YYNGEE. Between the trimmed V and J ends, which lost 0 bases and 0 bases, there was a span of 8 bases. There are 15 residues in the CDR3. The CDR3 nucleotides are TGTGCCAGCAGCGTAGCGGGGCTGAGCACAGATACGCAGTATTTT. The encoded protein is CASSVAGLSTDTQYF.

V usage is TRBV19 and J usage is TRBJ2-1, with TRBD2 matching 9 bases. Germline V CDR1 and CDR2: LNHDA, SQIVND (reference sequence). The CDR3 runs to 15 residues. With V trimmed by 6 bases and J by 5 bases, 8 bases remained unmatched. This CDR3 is CASRERGDQNNEQFF. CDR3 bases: TGTGCCAGTAGGGAGCGGGGGGACCAAAACAATGAGCAGTTCTTC.

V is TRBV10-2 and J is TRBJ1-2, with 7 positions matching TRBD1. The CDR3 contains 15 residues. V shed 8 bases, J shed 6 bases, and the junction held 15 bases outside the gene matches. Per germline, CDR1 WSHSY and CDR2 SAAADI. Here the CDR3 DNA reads TGCGCCAGCCTACCGGGACAGTTCTCCATCGATGGCTACACCTTC. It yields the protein CASLPGQFSIDGYTF.

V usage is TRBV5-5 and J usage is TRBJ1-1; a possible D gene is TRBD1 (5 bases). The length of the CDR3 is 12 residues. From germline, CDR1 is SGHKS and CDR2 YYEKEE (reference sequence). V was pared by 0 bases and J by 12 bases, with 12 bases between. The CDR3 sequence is CASSLDRHESFF. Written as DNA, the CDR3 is TGTGCCAGCAGCTTGGACAGGCACGAATCTTTCTTT.

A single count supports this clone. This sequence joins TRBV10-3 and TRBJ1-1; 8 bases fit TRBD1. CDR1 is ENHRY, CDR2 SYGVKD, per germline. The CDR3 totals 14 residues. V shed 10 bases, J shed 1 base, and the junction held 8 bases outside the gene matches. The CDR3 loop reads CASLQDRANTEAFF. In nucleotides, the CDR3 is TGTGCCAGCCTACAGGACAGGGCGAACACTGAAGCTTTCTTT.

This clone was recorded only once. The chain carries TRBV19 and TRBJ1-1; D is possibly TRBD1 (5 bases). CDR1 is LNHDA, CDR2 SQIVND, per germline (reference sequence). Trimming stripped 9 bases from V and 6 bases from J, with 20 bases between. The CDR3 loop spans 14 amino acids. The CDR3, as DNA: TGTGCCAGCTCTAGGGACGATGATGGGTCTGAAGCTTTCTTT. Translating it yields CASSRDDDGSEAFF. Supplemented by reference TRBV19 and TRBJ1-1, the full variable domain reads DGGITQSPKYLFRKEGQNVTLSCEQNLNHDAMYWYRQDPGQGLRLIYYSQIVNDFQKGDIAEGYSVSREKKESFPLTVTSAQKNPTAFYLCASSRDDDGSEAFFGQGTRLTVV.

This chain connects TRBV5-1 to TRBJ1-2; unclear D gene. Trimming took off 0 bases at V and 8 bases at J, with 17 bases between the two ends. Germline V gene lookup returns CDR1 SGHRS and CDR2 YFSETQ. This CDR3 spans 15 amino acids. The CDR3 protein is CASSLAQDLGVGYTF. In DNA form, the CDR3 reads TGCGCCAGCAGCTTGGCCCAGGATCTCGGTGTGGGCTACACCTTC.

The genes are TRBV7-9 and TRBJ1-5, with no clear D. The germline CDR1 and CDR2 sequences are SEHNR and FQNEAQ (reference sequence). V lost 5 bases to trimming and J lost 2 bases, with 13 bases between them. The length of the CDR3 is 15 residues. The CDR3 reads CASSPGTTGNQPQHF. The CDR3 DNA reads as TGTGCCAGCAGCCCAGGAACAACCGGCAATCAGCCCCAGCATTTT.

CDR3: CASSSGQGHEQFF. For the CDR3, the DNA is TGTGCCAGTAGTTCGGGACAGGGCCATGAGCAGTTCTTC. This sequence joins TRBV19 and TRBJ2-1; 9 bases line up with TRBD1. V lost 5 bases to trimming and J lost 8 bases; unmatched junction nucleotides: 4. This CDR3 is built from 13 residues. Germline CDR1 is LNHDA and CDR2 is SQIVND (reference sequence).

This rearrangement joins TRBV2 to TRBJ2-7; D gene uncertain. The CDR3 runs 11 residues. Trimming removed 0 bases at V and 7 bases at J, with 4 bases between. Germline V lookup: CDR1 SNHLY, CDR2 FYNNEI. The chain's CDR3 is CASSEAGEQYF. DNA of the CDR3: TGTGCCAGCAGTGAAGCAGGGGAGCAGTACTTC.

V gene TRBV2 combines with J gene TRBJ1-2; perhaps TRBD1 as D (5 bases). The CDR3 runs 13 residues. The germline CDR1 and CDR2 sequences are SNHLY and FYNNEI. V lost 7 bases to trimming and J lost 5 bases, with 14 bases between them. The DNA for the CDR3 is TGTGCCAGCACCAGAGGGGCAGTGTATGGCTACACCTTC. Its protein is CASTRGAVYGYTF.

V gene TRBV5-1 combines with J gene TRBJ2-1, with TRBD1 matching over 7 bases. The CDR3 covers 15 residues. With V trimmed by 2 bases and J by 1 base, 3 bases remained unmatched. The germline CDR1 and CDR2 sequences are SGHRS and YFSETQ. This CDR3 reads CASSLGDSSYNEQFF. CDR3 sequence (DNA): TGCGCCAGCAGCTTAGGGGACAGTTCCTACAATGAGCAGTTCTTC.

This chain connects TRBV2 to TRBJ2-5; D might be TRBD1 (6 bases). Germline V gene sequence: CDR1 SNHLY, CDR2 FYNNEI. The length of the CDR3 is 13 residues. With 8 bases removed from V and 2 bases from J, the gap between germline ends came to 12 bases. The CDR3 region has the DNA TGTGCCAGCGCCGGGACAACACAAGAGACCCAGTACTTC. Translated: CASAGTTQETQYF.

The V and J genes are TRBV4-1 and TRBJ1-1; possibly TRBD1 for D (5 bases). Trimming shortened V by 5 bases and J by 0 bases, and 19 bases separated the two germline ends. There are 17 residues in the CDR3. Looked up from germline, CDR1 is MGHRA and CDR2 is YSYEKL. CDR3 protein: CASSASPPQGLNTEAFF. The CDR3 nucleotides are TGCGCCAGCAGCGCCAGTCCCCCCCAGGGCCTGAACACTGAAGCTTTCTTT.

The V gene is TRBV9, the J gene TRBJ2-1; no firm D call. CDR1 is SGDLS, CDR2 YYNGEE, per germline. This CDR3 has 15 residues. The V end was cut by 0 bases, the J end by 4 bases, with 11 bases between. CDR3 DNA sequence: TGTGCCAGCAGCGTAGGGCTGGATACATACAATGAGCAGTTCTTC. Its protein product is CASSVGLDTYNEQFF. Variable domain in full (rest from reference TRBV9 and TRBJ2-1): DSGVTQTPKHLITATGQRVTLRCSPRSGDLSVYWYQQSLDQGLQFLIQYYNGEERAKGNILERFSAQQFPDLHSELNLSSLELGDSALYFCASSVGLDTYNEQFFGPGTRLTVL.

CDR3 in amino acids: CASSYLSIWDRSNQPQHF. CDR3 coding DNA: TGTGCCAGCAGTTACTTATCCATCTGGGACAGAAGCAATCAGCCCCAGCATTTT. This sequence joins TRBV5-6 and TRBJ1-5; 7 bases agree with TRBD1. The germline V gene has CDR1 SGHDT and CDR2 YYEEEE. Unmatched junction bases numbered 15, after V lost 5 bases and J lost 1 base. This CDR3 spans 18 amino acids.

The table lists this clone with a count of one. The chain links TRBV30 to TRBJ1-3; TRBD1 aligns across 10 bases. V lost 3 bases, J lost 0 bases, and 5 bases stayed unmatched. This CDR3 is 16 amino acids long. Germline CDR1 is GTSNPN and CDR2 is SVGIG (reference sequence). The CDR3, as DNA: TGTGCCTGGAGCCGACAGGGGGCCTCCTCTGGAAACACCATATATTTT. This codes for CAWSRQGASSGNTIYF. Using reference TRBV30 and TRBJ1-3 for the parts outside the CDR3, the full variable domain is SQTIHQWPATLVQPVGSPLSLECTVEGTSNPNLYWYRQAAGRGLQLLFYSVGIGQISSEVPQNLSASRPQDRQFILSSKKLLLSDSGFYLCAWSRQGASSGNTIYFGEGSWLTVV.

In DNA form, the CDR3 reads TGTGCCAGCAGCTACGGGAGGGTGGCAGATACGCAGTATTTT. It codes for CASSYGRVADTQYF. The chain employs TRBV4-2 and TRBJ2-3, with 8 bases that match TRBD2. The CDR3 is 14 amino acids. Trimming took 5 bases from V and 4 from J; bases not matched to a gene: 5. The germline V gene has CDR1 LGHNA and CDR2 YNFKEQ.

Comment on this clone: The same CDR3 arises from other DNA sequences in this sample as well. In DNA, the CDR3 is TGTGCCAGCAGCTTCCGGACAGCGTACAATGAGCAGTTCTTC. Protein product: CASSFRTAYNEQFF. The chain couples TRBV7-2 to TRBJ2-1; D may be TRBD1 (6 bases). The CDR3 is 14 amino acids. Trimming took 3 bases from V and 4 from J, leaving 10 bases between them. The germline V gene encodes CDR1 SGHTA and CDR2 FQGNSA.

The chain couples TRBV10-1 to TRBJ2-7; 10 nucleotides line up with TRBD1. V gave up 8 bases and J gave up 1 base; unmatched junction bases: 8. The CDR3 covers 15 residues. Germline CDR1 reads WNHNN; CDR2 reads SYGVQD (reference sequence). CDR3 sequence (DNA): TGCGCCAGCCAGCCCGGGGACAGGGGTTCCTACGAGCAGTACTTC. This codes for CASQPGDRGSYEQYF.

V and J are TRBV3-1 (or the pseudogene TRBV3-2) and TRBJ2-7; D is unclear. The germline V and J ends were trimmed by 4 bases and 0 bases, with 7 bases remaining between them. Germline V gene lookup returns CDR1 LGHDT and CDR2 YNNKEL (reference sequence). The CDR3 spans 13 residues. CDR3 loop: CASSRQASYEQYF. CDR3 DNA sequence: TGTGCCAGCAGCCGACAAGCCTCCTACGAGCAGTACTTC.

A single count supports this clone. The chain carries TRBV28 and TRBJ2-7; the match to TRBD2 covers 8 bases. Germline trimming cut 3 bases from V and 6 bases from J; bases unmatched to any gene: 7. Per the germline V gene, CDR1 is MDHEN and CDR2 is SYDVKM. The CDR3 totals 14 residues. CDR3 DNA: TGTGCCAGCAGTTTGGGACTAGAGCCTTTCGAGCAGTACTTC. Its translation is CASSLGLEPFEQYF.

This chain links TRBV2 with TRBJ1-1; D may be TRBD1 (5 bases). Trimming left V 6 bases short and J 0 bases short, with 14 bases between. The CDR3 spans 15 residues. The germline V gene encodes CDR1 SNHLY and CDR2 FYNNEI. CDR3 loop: CASRGQTEMNTEAFF. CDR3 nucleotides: TGTGCCAGCAGGGGCCAGACAGAGATGAACACTGAAGCTTTCTTT.